This section outlines one TCR beta chain sequence together with its context. The sample is drawn from a study of radiation and T cells in renal cell carcinoma. Time point here: blood 4 weeks post-SBRT, at nephrectomy. As for treatment: 15 Gy SBRT to primary tumor, nephrectomy 4 weeks later. After SBRT, blood was collected at 2 and 4 weeks, plus baseline. Assay: immunoSEQ multiplex PCR; the TCRdb copy retains only in-frame clones and omits some. Here the sample spans about 90,000 clones, around 85% being singletons. Germline V gene data show CDR1 as SGHDN and CDR2 as FVKESK. Trimming took 4 bases from V and 0 from J; bases not matched to a gene: 7. This CDR3 region has 17 residues.

This material consisted of blood, taken from a patient whose treatment included radiotherapy and nephrectomy. This clonotype was sampled from a man aged 50-60 years with renal cell carcinoma. The chain is built from TRBV14 and TRBJ2-3, with 10 bases fitting TRBD2. CDR3 residues: CASSPLAGVTSTDTQYF. CDR3 nucleotides: TGTGCCAGCAGCCCCCTAGCGGGGGTTACTAGCACAGATACGCAGTATTTT.